These 32 T cell receptor beta chains were sequenced from one sample in a study of blood T cell repertoires in COVID-19. Profiling relied on immunoSEQ multiplex PCR, and the TCRdb table lists in-frame clones only, not all of them. The sample lists 50,000 to 70,000 clones, roughly 90% occurring once. Sequenced: peripheral blood. These TCRs come from a woman of 80 years or more with active COVID-19.

The DNA for the CDR3 is TGTGCCAGCAGTTACTCGGGACAGGGGATGTGGGGGAACACTGAAGCTTTCTTT. Residues: CASSYSGQGMWGNTEAFF. J is TRBJ1-1 and V is TRBV6-2 or TRBV6-3, with 10 bases matching TRBD1. Unmatched junction bases numbered 8, after V lost 0 bases and J lost 1 base. The germline V gene has CDR1 MNHEY and CDR2 SVGEGT. The CDR3 spans 18 residues.

This clone was found once. The V gene is TRBV12-5, the J gene TRBJ2-2; tentative D call: TRBD2 (5 bases). This CDR3 comprises 13 residues. The germline CDR1 and CDR2 sequences are LGHNT and FRNRAP. Trimming left V 6 bases short and J 2 bases short, with 7 bases between. CDR3 in amino acids: CASGRGNTGELFF. For the CDR3, the DNA is TGTGCTAGTGGCCGGGGAAACACCGGGGAGCTGTTTTTT.

V usage is TRBV28 and J usage is TRBJ1-2; perhaps TRBD1 as D (6 bases). V shed 7 bases and J shed 5 bases, with 14 bases lying between them. Germline assignment: CDR1 MDHEN and CDR2 SYDVKM. CDR3 size: 13 residues. The CDR3 DNA is TGTGCCAGCAACTCAGGGGTCGGGTATGGCTACACCTTC. Translating gives CASNSGVGYGYTF.

The chain has TRBV7-9 and TRBJ1-4; D is undetermined. The CDR3 spans 15 residues. CDR1 SEHNR and CDR2 FQNEAQ come from the germline V gene (reference sequence). Trimming shortened V by 1 base and J by 5 bases, and 11 bases separated the two germline ends. CDR3 sequence: CASSLGSGRNEKLFF. The CDR3 bases are TGTGCCAGCAGCTTAGGGTCAGGCAGGAATGAAAAACTGTTTTTT.

J is TRBJ1-5 and V is TRBV10-2; D is uncertain. Germline CDR1 WSHSY, CDR2 SAAADI. V was pared by 4 bases and J by 5 bases, with 12 bases between. CDR3 length equals 14 residues. The CDR3 DNA is TGCGCCAGCAGTGTTAGCCAGAGCGATCAGCCCCAGCATTTT. It yields the protein CASSVSQSDQPQHF.

The V call is TRBV5-1, the J call TRBJ2-7; the D is unclear. Between the trimmed V and J ends, which lost 1 base and 3 bases, there was a span of 8 bases. From germline, CDR1 is SGHRS and CDR2 YFSETQ. The CDR3 consists of 13 residues. CDR3 DNA sequence: TGCGCCAGCAGCTTGTCCAGCGACTACGAGCAGTACTTC. Translated: CASSLSSDYEQYF.

V and J are TRBV9 and TRBJ1-2; 9 nucleotides match TRBD1. V trimming: 1 base; J trimming: 5 bases; junction bases outside the gene matches: 6. The CDR3 has 15 amino acids. CDR1 SGDLS and CDR2 YYNGEE come from the germline V gene. CDR3 nucleotide sequence: TGTGCCAGCAGCGTACGCAGGACAGGGGCTTATGGCTACACCTTC. It codes for CASSVRRTGAYGYTF.

The chain uses TRBV9 and TRBJ2-5, with D tentatively TRBD1 (5 bases). Per the germline V gene, CDR1 is SGDLS and CDR2 is YYNGEE. CDR3 size: 15 residues. Trimming shortened V by 0 bases and J by 3 bases, and 12 bases separated the two germline ends. CDR3 DNA: TGTGCCAGCAGCGTAGCTGGCGGCAGGGAAGAGACCCAGTACTTC. Protein product: CASSVAGGREETQYF.

V and J are TRBV23-1 and TRBJ2-6; 8 nucleotides match TRBD1. TRBV23-1 carries the ORF label, with uncertain function. The CDR3 extends over 18 amino acids. J was trimmed by 1 base and V by 6 bases; bases with no gene match: 11. CDR3 sequence reads: CASRSPRTGTSGANVLTF. For the CDR3, the DNA is TGCGCCAGCAGGTCCCCCCGGACAGGGACGTCTGGGGCCAACGTCCTGACTTTC.

The V call is TRBV5-1, the J call TRBJ2-7; no clear D. The CDR3 is made up of 13 amino acids. In germline, CDR1 is SGHRS, CDR2 YFSETQ. V lost 0 bases, J lost 4 bases, and 8 bases lay in between. The CDR3 bases are TGCGCCAGCAGCTTGGCGGCGGAATACGAGCAGTACTTC. Its translation: CASSLAAEYEQYF.

In this sample, this clone turned up once. Written as DNA, the CDR3 is TGTGCCAGCAGCCCCGTAGCGGAAGGCACAGATACGCAGTATTTT. Translation gives CASSPVAEGTDTQYF. The genes are TRBV6-5 and TRBJ2-3, with a tentative D call TRBD2 (6 bases). Germline loops: CDR1 MNHEY, CDR2 SVGAGI. The CDR3 sequence is 15 residues long. Trimming cost V 6 bases and J 1 base, with 14 bases left between them.

The chain links TRBV5-1 to TRBJ1-4, with 8 nucleotides matching TRBD1. CDR1 and CDR2 (germline): SGHRS, YFSETQ. CDR3 length: 16 amino acids. Trimming took 0 bases from V and 9 from J; bases not matched to a gene: 10. This CDR3 reads CASSLARQGRGQKLFF. CDR3 nucleotide sequence: TGCGCCAGCAGCTTGGCCCGACAGGGGCGGGGGCAAAAACTGTTTTTT.

There are a few counts of this clone. The rearrangement joins TRBV3-1 (or the pseudogene TRBV3-2) to TRBJ1-3; unclear D gene. V was trimmed by 0 bases and J by 0 bases, leaving 9 bases between them. In germline, CDR1 is LGHDT, CDR2 YNNKEL (reference sequence). This CDR3 region has 16 residues. CDR3 nucleotides: TGTGCCAGCAGCCAAGATTACGGTGACTCTGGAAACACCATATATTTT. Its translation is CASSQDYGDSGNTIYF.

The CDR3 DNA sequence: TGTGCCAGCATCGTCGACAGGGCGGACACTGAAGCTTTCTTT. It yields the protein CASIVDRADTEAFF. The rearrangement uses TRBV7-9 and TRBJ1-1; TRBD1 agrees at 7 bases. Germline trimming cut 7 bases from V and 3 bases from J; bases unmatched to any gene: 8. The length of the CDR3 is 14 residues. Germline assignment: CDR1 SEHNR and CDR2 FQNEAQ (reference sequence).

This clone was seen once. The chain uses TRBV2 and TRBJ1-1, with D maybe TRBD1 (6 bases). Germline V gene sequence: CDR1 SNHLY, CDR2 FYNNEI. CDR3 length: 12 amino acids. Trimming shortened V by 5 bases and J by 7 bases, and 11 bases separated the two germline ends. The CDR3 DNA is TGTGCCAGCAGTCCCGGGACAAGTGAAGCTTTCTTT. Protein product: CASSPGTSEAFF.

The chain is built from TRBV3-1 (or the pseudogene TRBV3-2) and TRBJ2-1; 10 nucleotides agree with TRBD2. V lost 1 base, J lost 9 bases, and 6 bases stayed unmatched. The germline V gene has CDR1 LGHDT and CDR2 YNNKEL (reference sequence). The CDR3 spans 15 residues. The CDR3 loop is CASSQVLAGDGEQFF. As DNA, the CDR3 is TGTGCCAGCAGCCAAGTGCTAGCGGGAGACGGTGAGCAGTTCTTC.

CDR3 amino acids: CAISERSSGRSYNEQFF. DNA for the CDR3: TGTGCCATCAGTGAGAGGTCTAGCGGGAGGTCCTACAATGAGCAGTTCTTC. The V and J genes are TRBV10-3 and TRBJ2-1; 11 bases match TRBD2. J was trimmed by 1 base and V by 2 bases; bases with no gene match: 4. Germline V CDR1 and CDR2: ENHRY, SYGVKD. The length of the CDR3 is 17 residues.

This clone was seen a single time. The chain is built from TRBV11-2 and TRBJ2-1, with D perhaps TRBD1 (6 bases). Per germline, CDR1 SGHAT and CDR2 FQNNGV. The V gene lost 5 bases and the J gene lost 7 bases, with 21 bases spanning the gap. The CDR3 is made up of 16 amino acids. In DNA form, the CDR3 reads TGTGCCAGCAGCACACCTCCGGGACACCCTTGGAATGAGCAGTTCTTC. Translating gives CASSTPPGHPWNEQFF.

The V call is TRBV6-4, the J call TRBJ1-4; tentatively, D is TRBD1 (5 bases). Trimming took 0 bases from V and 4 from J, leaving 15 bases between them. In germline, CDR1 is MRHNA, CDR2 SNTAGT. The CDR3 spans 17 residues. CDR3: CASSDSDKQENNEKLFF. CDR3 in DNA: TGTGCCAGCAGTGACTCGGACAAACAAGAAAATAATGAAAAACTGTTTTTT.

This sequence joins TRBV2 and TRBJ2-1; D is unclear. This CDR3 comprises 14 residues. Germline V CDR1 and CDR2: SNHLY, FYNNEI. Trimming cost V 3 bases and J 7 bases, with 13 bases left between them. The CDR3 nucleotides read TGTGCCAGCAGTGATTTGGCCAGGCCAAATGAGCAGTTCTTC. As protein: CASSDLARPNEQFF.

CDR3 sequence (DNA): TGTGCCAGCAGCTTAGTAGCGGGAGCTGGCAATGAGCAGTTCTTC. Its protein is CASSLVAGAGNEQFF. This chain links TRBV7-8 with TRBJ2-1, with 9 nucleotides matching TRBD2. The junction had 4 bases not matched to a gene; V was cut back by 1 base and J by 6 bases. The CDR3 contains 15 residues. Germline CDR1 and CDR2: SGHVS and FQNEAQ.

The chain uses TRBV5-1 and TRBJ2-7, with TRBD2 identical over 7 bases. V shed 0 bases and J 0 bases; nucleotides not matched to a gene: 3. Germline loops: CDR1 SGHRS, CDR2 YFSETQ. This CDR3 contains 15 residues. DNA of the CDR3: TGCGCCAGCAGCTTGGAGGGAGGGAGCTCCTACGAGCAGTACTTC. Translated: CASSLEGGSSYEQYF.

V gene TRBV2 combines with J gene TRBJ2-1; 9 positions match TRBD2. V trimming: 7 bases; J trimming: 10 bases; junction bases outside the gene matches: 11. Germline V gene lookup returns CDR1 SNHLY and CDR2 FYNNEI. The CDR3 extends over 14 amino acids. The CDR3 here is CASKKAGGPGEQFF. CDR3 nucleotide sequence: TGTGCCAGCAAGAAGGCGGGAGGGCCAGGGGAGCAGTTCTTC.

The V and J genes are TRBV19 and TRBJ2-2, with 8 bases that match TRBD1. V shed 2 bases and J 0 bases; nucleotides not matched to a gene: 2. CDR1 is LNHDA, CDR2 SQIVND, per germline (reference sequence). The CDR3 loop spans 16 amino acids. Here the CDR3 DNA reads TGTGCCAGTAGTATAAACAGGGGGGCGAACACCGGGGAGCTGTTTTTT. The encoded protein is CASSINRGANTGELFF.

The chain carries TRBV5-4 and TRBJ2-1, with 8 bases identical to TRBD1. V lost 2 bases, J lost 7 bases, and 11 bases stayed unmatched. The CDR3 extends over 16 amino acids. Germline CDR1 and CDR2: SGHNT and YYREEE (reference sequence). The CDR3 nucleotides read TGTGCCAGCAGCTTATACCCGGGACAGGACTTAAATGAGCAGTTCTTC. Amino acids: CASSLYPGQDLNEQFF.

The V call is TRBV10-2, the J call TRBJ2-3; 9 bases fit TRBD2. Germline V gene lookup returns CDR1 WSHSY and CDR2 SAAADI. V was pared by 2 bases and J by 4 bases, with 10 bases of the junction left unmatched. The CDR3 spans 17 residues. The CDR3 region is CASSEVALREGSDTQYF. CDR3 DNA: TGCGCCAGCAGTGAGGTAGCGTTGCGGGAGGGATCAGATACGCAGTATTTT.

The gene calls are TRBV5-1 and TRBJ2-5, with D tentatively TRBD2 (6 bases). Per germline, CDR1 SGHRS and CDR2 YFSETQ. V was pared by 0 bases and J by 4 bases, with 13 bases between. The CDR3 has 15 residues. Here the CDR3 DNA reads TGCGCCAGCAGCTTGGAGGAGGAGGGTCGAGAGACCCAGTACTTC. Protein sequence: CASSLEEEGRETQYF.

This clone was seen once. V and J are TRBV5-1 and TRBJ2-5; 11 positions match TRBD1. Germline V gives CDR1 SGHRS, CDR2 YFSETQ. The CDR3 covers 16 residues. V dropped 4 bases and J dropped 3; count of bases not matched to a gene: 8. CDR3 DNA sequence: TGCGCCAGCAGCACGGGGACAGGGGGAGGAAAAGAGACCCAGTACTTC. This sequence encodes CASSTGTGGGKETQYF.

V and J are TRBV6-2 or TRBV6-3 and TRBJ2-7; TRBD2 aligns across 15 bases. The ends lost 6 bases at V and 6 bases at J; junction bases unmatched: 6. The CDR3 is 15 amino acids. CDR1 and CDR2 (germline): MNHEY, SVGEGT. CDR3 residues: CASSRTSGGAREQYV. For the CDR3, the DNA is TGTGCCAGCAGCAGGACTAGCGGGGGGGCCCGCGAGCAGTACGTC.

This chain joins TRBV5-1 and TRBJ2-2; a possible D gene is TRBD1 (6 bases). Trimming removed 5 bases from V and 1 base from J, with 9 bases in between. Germline V gives CDR1 SGHRS, CDR2 YFSETQ. This CDR3 contains 14 residues. The CDR3 bases are TGCGCCAGCAGGCCAGGGGAGAACACCGGGGAGCTGTTTTTT. Residues: CASRPGENTGELFF.

This chain connects TRBV5-5 to TRBJ2-3; no clear D. Trimming took off 0 bases at V and 2 bases at J, with 13 bases between the two ends. Germline V CDR1 and CDR2: SGHKS, YYEKEE (reference sequence). This CDR3 has 16 amino acids. The CDR3 spells CASSLVALTYTDTQYF. The CDR3 nucleotides read TGTGCCAGCAGCTTGGTCGCACTTACTTACACAGATACGCAGTATTTT.

The V gene is TRBV6-5, the J gene TRBJ1-6; D uncertain. The CDR3 length is 14 residues. V lost 6 bases to trimming and J lost 9 bases, with 15 bases between them. In germline, CDR1 is MNHEY, CDR2 SVGAGI. The CDR3 sequence is CASSPDTAGSPLHF. CDR3 in DNA: TGTGCCAGCAGCCCAGACACTGCCGGTTCACCCCTCCACTTT.